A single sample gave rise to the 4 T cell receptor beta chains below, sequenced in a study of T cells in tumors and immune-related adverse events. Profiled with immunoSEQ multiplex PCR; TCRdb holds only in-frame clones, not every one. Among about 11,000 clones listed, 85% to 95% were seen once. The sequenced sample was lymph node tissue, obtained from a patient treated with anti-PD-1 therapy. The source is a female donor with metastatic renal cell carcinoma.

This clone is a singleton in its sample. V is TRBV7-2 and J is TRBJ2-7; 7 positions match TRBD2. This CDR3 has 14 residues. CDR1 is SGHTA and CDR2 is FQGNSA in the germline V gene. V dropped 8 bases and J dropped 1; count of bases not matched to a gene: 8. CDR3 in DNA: TGTGCCAGCGCGTTCCGCGGGGGATCCTACGAGCAGTACTTC. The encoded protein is CASAFRGGSYEQYF.

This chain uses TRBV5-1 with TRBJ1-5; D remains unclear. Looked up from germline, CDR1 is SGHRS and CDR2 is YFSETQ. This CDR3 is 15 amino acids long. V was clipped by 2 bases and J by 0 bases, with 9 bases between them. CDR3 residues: CASSLGIYSNQPQHF. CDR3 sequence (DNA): TGCGCCAGCAGCTTAGGCATTTATAGCAATCAGCCCCAGCATTTT.

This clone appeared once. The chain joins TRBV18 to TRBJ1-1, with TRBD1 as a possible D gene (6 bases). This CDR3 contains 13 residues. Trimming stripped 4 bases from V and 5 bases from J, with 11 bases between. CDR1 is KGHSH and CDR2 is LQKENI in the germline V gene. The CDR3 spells CASSRGAETEAFF. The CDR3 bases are TGTGCCAGCTCACGGGGGGCTGAGACTGAAGCTTTCTTT. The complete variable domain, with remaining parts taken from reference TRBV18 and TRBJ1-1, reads NAGVMQNPRHLVRRRGQEARLRCSPMKGHSHVYWYRQLPEEGLKFMVYLQKENIIDESGMPKERFSAEFPKEGPSILRIQQVVRGDSAAYFCASSRGAETEAFFGQGTRLTVV.

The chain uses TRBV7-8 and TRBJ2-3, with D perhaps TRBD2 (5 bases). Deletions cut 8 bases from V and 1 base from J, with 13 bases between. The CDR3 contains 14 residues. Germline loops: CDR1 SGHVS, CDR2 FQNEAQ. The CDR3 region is CASAYWGGTDTQYF. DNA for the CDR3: TGTGCCAGCGCATATTGGGGAGGCACAGATACGCAGTATTTT.